The 20 T cell receptor beta chains below all came from one sample that was sequenced in a study of T cell responses to AZD1222 COVID-19 vaccine. The protocol was immunoSEQ multiplex PCR, while the TCRdb copy is restricted to in-frame clones and leaves out a portion. The sample contains about 190,000 clones, under 95% of which appear only once. Sequenced material: peripheral blood, taken on day 0 of AZD1222 vaccination. The source is an adult in good health.

The chain combines TRBV7-2 with TRBJ2-7; TRBD2 is a possible D gene (6 bases). Germline CDR1 SGHTA, CDR2 FQGNSA. The CDR3 has 14 residues. V lost 1 base and J lost 2, with 9 bases in between. Here the CDR3 DNA reads TGTGCCAGCAGCTTAGGGGGAGGACCCTACGAGCAGTACTTC. Protein sequence: CASSLGGGPYEQYF.

The chain is built from TRBV14 and TRBJ1-1; D might be TRBD1 (5 bases). V was pared by 1 base and J by 4 bases, with 19 bases between. Germline CDR1 reads SGHDN; CDR2 reads FVKESK. This CDR3 contains 17 residues. The CDR3 DNA reads as TGTGCCAGCAGCCAAGGTGCGGGACCCACCAGGACCACTGAAGCTTTCTTT. It is translated as CASSQGAGPTRTTEAFF.

This chain joins TRBV5-1 and TRBJ2-1; 8 bases are a match to TRBD2. The CDR3 extends over 15 amino acids. CDR1 is SGHRS and CDR2 is YFSETQ in the germline V gene. V lost 0 bases to trimming and J lost 7 bases; unmatched junction nucleotides: 6. The CDR3, as DNA: TGCGCCAGCAGCTTGGGAGCGGGAGAGGGGAATGAGCAGTTCTTC. Protein product: CASSLGAGEGNEQFF.

The V and J genes are TRBV5-1 and TRBJ2-7; TRBD2 might be the D (6 bases). The CDR3 loop spans 16 amino acids. V dropped 4 bases and J dropped 2 bases, with 19 bases sitting between them. CDR1 is SGHRS, CDR2 YFSETQ, per germline. The CDR3 protein is CASSRGHRTTTYEQYF. The CDR3 DNA reads TGCGCCAGCAGCAGGGGTCACAGGACTACAACCTACGAGCAGTACTTC. The whole variable domain, remainder taken from reference TRBV5-1 and TRBJ2-7, is KAGVTQTPRYLIKTRGQQVTLSCSPISGHRSVSWYQQTPGQGLQFLFEYFSETQRNKGNFPGRFSGRQFSNSRSEMNVSTLELGDSALYLCASSRGHRTTTYEQYFGPGTRLTVT.

The chain links TRBV14 to TRBJ2-7; D possibly corresponds to TRBD1 (7 bases). CDR1 and CDR2 from the germline V gene are SGHDN and FVKESK. The CDR3 spans 13 residues. V gave up 3 bases and J gave up 5 bases, with 11 bases separating them. In DNA, the CDR3 is TGTGCCAGCAGCCACTCAGGGGGGCACGAGCAGTACTTC. It specifies CASSHSGGHEQYF.

CDR3 in DNA: TGTGCCAGCAGCCAATCCCGACAGGAAAATGAGCAGTTCTTC. Residues: CASSQSRQENEQFF. The chain carries TRBV16 and TRBJ2-1, with D possibly TRBD1 on 6 matching bases. Germline lookup yields CDR1 KGHSY and CDR2 FQNENV. The V and J ends lost 0 bases and 7 bases respectively, with 10 bases between them. This CDR3 region has 14 residues.

This clone has only a few counts. The chain has TRBV28 and TRBJ2-7, with 8 positions matching TRBD2. The CDR3 contains 15 residues. V shed 3 bases, J shed 3 bases, and the junction held 7 bases outside the gene matches. CDR1 and CDR2 from the germline V gene are MDHEN and SYDVKM. The CDR3 DNA sequence: TGTGCCAGCAGTTTCCGTACTAGCGGTATCTACGAGCAGTACTTC. It encodes CASSFRTSGIYEQYF.

V usage is TRBV11-2 and J usage is TRBJ2-7, with D possibly matching TRBD2 (6 bases). Germline assignment: CDR1 SGHAT and CDR2 FQNNGV. The CDR3 has 15 amino acids. V lost 4 bases to trimming and J lost 1 base, with 14 bases between them. Here the CDR3 reads CASSSSGTLSYEQYF. The CDR3 nucleotides read TGTGCCAGCAGCTCATCCGGGACTCTATCCTACGAGCAGTACTTC.

As to this clone: A read error may explain this, as a much larger clone is one base away. The rearrangement links TRBV5-5 to TRBJ2-2, with D unresolved. Trimming took 0 bases from V and 6 from J, leaving 3 bases between them. Germline V CDR1 and CDR2: SGHKS, YYEKEE (reference sequence). The CDR3 contains 12 residues. CDR3 bases: TGTGCCAGCAGCTTGGTCGCCGGGGAGCTGTTTTTT. Protein product: CASSLVAGELFF.

This clone was picked up one time. This chain connects TRBV7-6 to TRBJ1-5, with 10 bases identical to TRBD1. The V segment lost 1 base and the J segment 6 bases; nucleotides outside the gene matches: 6. The germline gives CDR1 SGHVS, CDR2 FNYEAQ. CDR3 length: 16 amino acids. CDR3 coding DNA: TGTGCCAGCAGCTTAGAGGACAGGGGGTGGACTCAGCCCCAGCATTTT. Translating gives CASSLEDRGWTQPQHF. Looking up the rest from reference TRBV7-6 and TRBJ1-5 gives the full variable domain: GAGVSQSPRYKVTKRGQDVALRCDPISGHVSLYWYRQALGQGPEFLTYFNYEAQQDKSGLPNDRFSAERPEGSISTLTIQRTEQRDSAMYRCASSLEDRGWTQPQHFGDGTRLSIL.

The chain uses TRBV10-3 and TRBJ1-1; unclear D gene. Between the trimmed V and J ends, which lost 5 bases and 4 bases, there was a span of 11 bases. Germline lookup yields CDR1 ENHRY and CDR2 SYGVKD. This CDR3 spans 13 amino acids. The DNA of the CDR3 is TGTGCCATCAGTATCCGGGAGGGCACTGAAGCTTTCTTT. This gives the protein CAISIREGTEAFF.

This sequence joins TRBV19 and TRBJ1-1; 7 bases match TRBD1. This CDR3 spans 14 amino acids. Germline V lookup: CDR1 LNHDA, CDR2 SQIVND (reference sequence). With 5 bases clipped from V and 1 base from J, the junction kept 4 bases outside the gene matches. CDR3 coding DNA: TGTGCCAGTAGTGTGGGACAGCCGAACACTGAAGCTTTCTTT. Protein sequence: CASSVGQPNTEAFF.

This clone was observed once. This chain joins TRBV5-1 and TRBJ1-4; possibly TRBD1 for D (5 bases). Germline CDR1 reads SGHRS; CDR2 reads YFSETQ. There are 14 residues in the CDR3. V dropped 4 bases and J dropped 8 bases, with 15 bases sitting between them. The DNA of the CDR3 is TGCGCCAGCAGCCCGGGACTCGCCGGGGAAAAACTGTTTTTT. This codes for CASSPGLAGEKLFF.

The gene calls are TRBV28 and TRBJ2-2, with a weak D call TRBD1 (6 bases). Trimming stripped 10 bases from V and 6 bases from J, with 15 bases between. Looked up from germline, CDR1 is MDHEN and CDR2 is SYDVKM. The CDR3 length is 13 residues. CDR3 bases: TGTGCCACGGGTGGCAGGGGTCCCGGGGAGCTGTTTTTT. It codes for CATGGRGPGELFF.

The V and J genes are TRBV7-2 and TRBJ2-1, with 7 bases identical to TRBD2. Germline values: CDR1 SGHTA, CDR2 FQGNSA. The J segment lost 2 bases and the V segment lost 1 base, leaving 5 bases of the junction unmatched. CDR3 length: 16 amino acids. CDR3 residues: CASSLVVGGAYNEQFF. CDR3 coding DNA: TGTGCCAGCAGCTTAGTGGTGGGAGGGGCCTACAATGAGCAGTTCTTC.

The chain couples TRBV18 to TRBJ2-2; a possible D gene is TRBD1 (5 bases). The V end lost 2 bases, the J end lost 7 bases, and 8 bases lay between the germline ends. CDR1 is KGHSH, CDR2 LQKENI, per germline. CDR3 length equals 13 residues. The DNA for the CDR3 is TGTGCCAGCTCACCAAGCCAGGGCGGGGAGCTGTTTTTT. It encodes CASSPSQGGELFF.

The chain has TRBV11-3 and TRBJ2-1, with 11 positions matching TRBD2. The CDR3 extends over 18 amino acids. V dropped 1 base and J dropped 0; count of bases not matched to a gene: 5. Germline values: CDR1 SGHNT, CDR2 YENEEA. CDR3 loop: CASSLGPGLAVSYNEQFF. The CDR3 region has the DNA TGTGCCAGCAGCTTAGGACCGGGACTAGCGGTCTCCTACAATGAGCAGTTCTTC. Together with reference TRBV11-3 and TRBJ2-1, the CDR3 gives the full variable domain: EAGVVQSPRYKIIEKKQPVAFWCNPISGHNTLYWYLQNLGQGPELLIRYENEEAVDDSQLPKDRFSAERLKGVDSTLKIQPAELGDSAVYLCASSLGPGLAVSYNEQFFGPGTRLTVL.

The chain links TRBV7-2 to TRBJ1-2; the D gene is possibly TRBD1 (6 bases). CDR1 is SGHTA, CDR2 FQGNSA, per germline. Between the trimmed V and J ends, which lost 6 bases and 4 bases, there was a span of 18 bases. This CDR3 is 15 amino acids long. This CDR3 reads CASSPGGAPGYGYTF. CDR3 sequence (DNA): TGTGCCAGCAGTCCTGGGGGGGCCCCTGGCTATGGCTACACCTTC.

This sequence joins TRBV5-1 and TRBJ1-1; unclear D gene. CDR1 is SGHRS and CDR2 is YFSETQ in the germline V gene. This CDR3 spans 13 amino acids. The V end lost 3 bases, the J end lost 0 bases, and 6 bases lay between the germline ends. As DNA, the CDR3 is TGCGCCAGCAGCTCCACAGTGAACACTGAAGCTTTCTTT. The encoded protein is CASSSTVNTEAFF.

The V call is TRBV12-3 or TRBV12-4, the J call TRBJ2-7; the D gene is possibly TRBD2 (6 bases). The CDR3 is 12 residues long. V was clipped by 3 bases and J by 5 bases, with 8 bases between them. CDR3 bases: TGTGCCAGCAGTTTTGCGGGAAACGAGCAGTACTTC. It translates to CASSFAGNEQYF.